This T cell receptor (beta chain) was captured in a study of blood T cell repertoires in COVID-19. The wider study: Acute and convalescent COVID-19 specimens originated in the United States, Italy and Spain. From T cells, B-cell-depleted T cells, or PBMCs came the material, which was cDNA or gDNA.

Original processing methods: Using reference gene primer amplification, nucleated cell counts were estimated. The repertoire was sequenced with immunoSEQ multiplex PCR; TCRdb's copy has only in-frame clones and lacks some. That table supplies the V and J calls and clone size; D and trimming were determined from the DNA. The sample includes roughly 100,000 clones, 70% to 85% of them seen just once. This clone was counted between two and nine times. CDR3 length equals 14 residues. Trimming stripped 6 bases from V and 4 bases from J, with 13 bases between. Germline assignment: CDR1 LNHDA and CDR2 SQIVND (reference sequence).

Source material: peripheral blood. The sequence came from a man aged 60 to 75 with active or convalescent COVID-19. The chain has TRBV19 and TRBJ1-5, with D possibly being TRBD1 (6 bases). The CDR3 bases are TGTGCCAGTAGCATACAGGGTTGGAATCAGCCCCAGCATTTT. Amino acids: CASSIQGWNQPQHF.